The rows below give T cell receptor beta chains drawn from one sample of a study of T cells in Graves' hyperthyroidism and ophthalmopathy. TCRdb passed the multiplex PCR reads through MiXCR, listing each CDR3 protein once. The top ten clones hold 15% to 20% of a sample with hundreds of thousands of distinct CDR3 sequences, roughly a sixth of them seen once. Sequenced: blood. The receptors shown here come from a woman aged 45-59 years with Graves' hyperthyroidism that later progressed to Graves' ophthalmopathy. Each CDR3 is given with its conserved first and last residue. The D gene is left open where the match is weak. Size tells how often a clone was seen (once, few, many) or the class of an expanded clone, and some rows leave it out.

clone_size d_call j_call v_call cdr3_aa cdr3_nt
NA TRBD2 TRBJ2-1 TRBV20-1 CSAQTSGGFSDYNEQFF TGCAGTGCCCAGACTAGCGGGGGGTTCAGTGACTACAATGAGCAGTTCTTC
many TRBD1 TRBJ2-4 TRBV11-2 CASSLPGQGATRAKNIQYF TGTGCCAGCAGTCTTCCGGGACAGGGGGCAACACGGGCCAAAAACATTCAGTACTTC
once TRBD2 TRBJ2-1 TRBV4-1 CASSQGTSGGFEQFF TGCGCCAGCAGCCAAGGGACTAGCGGGGGGTTTGAGCAGTTCTTC
NA TRBD1 TRBJ1-2 TRBV6-2/TRBV6-3 CASSKRDRGAGYTF TGTGCCAGCAGTAAGAGGGACAGGGGTGCGGGCTACACCTTC
few TRBD1 TRBJ2-7 TRBV18 CASSPGTGSAYEQYF TGTGCCAGCTCACCCGGGACAGGGAGCGCCTACGAGCAGTACTTC
few TRBD2 TRBJ2-3 TRBV27 CASSSYYLGGPGGYTQYF TGTGCCAGCAGCTCCTACTACCTGGGAGGGCCGGGCGGTTATACGCAGTATTTT
many NA TRBJ2-5 TRBV3-1 CASSHNIRSRETQYF TGTGCCAGCAGCCATAATATACGGAGTAGAGAGACCCAGTACTTC
NA NA TRBJ1-1 TRBV3-1 CASSHAGSAEAFF TGTGCCAGCAGCCATGCAGGGTCAGCTGAAGCTTTCTTT
few NA TRBJ1-6 TRBV19 CASSIRDWGSPLHF TGTGCCAGTAGTATCCGAGACTGGGGATCTCCCCTCCACTTT
NA NA TRBJ2-7 TRBV5-1 CASRFGPPGEQYF TGCGCCAGCAGGTTTGGACCCCCGGGGGAGCAGTACTTC
NA NA TRBJ2-7 TRBV7-3 CASSSSKAGYPYEQYF TGTGCCAGCAGCTCATCAAAGGCGGGGTACCCCTACGAGCAGTACTTC
many NA TRBJ2-3 TRBV20-1 CSHSEGVDLTDTQYF TGCAGTCATAGCGAGGGAGTCGATCTTACGGATACGCAGTATTTT
many NA TRBJ2-7 TRBV11-2 CASSLIDFSYEQYF TGTGCCAGCAGCTTAATCGACTTCTCCTACGAGCAGTACTTC
NA TRBD2 TRBJ2-3 TRBV4-1 CASSQDTASGGAVFGTDTQYF TGCGCCAGCAGCCAAGACACGGCTAGCGGGGGGGCCGTCTTTGGCACAGATACGCAGTATTTT
few NA TRBJ1-6 TRBV4-2 CASSAGRSSPLHF TGTGCCAGCTCCGCGGGACGGTCTTCACCCCTCCACTTT
few NA TRBJ1-2 TRBV20-1 CSARDPYSYGYTF TGCAGTGCTAGAGATCCCTACAGCTATGGCTACACCTTC
many TRBD1 TRBJ2-7 TRBV20-1 CSAISGTGYYEQYF TGCAGTGCCATTTCCGGGACAGGTTACTACGAGCAGTACTTC
NA NA TRBJ2-2 TRBV7-9 CASSLYRGLAGELFF TGTGCCAGCAGCTTATACCGGGGTCTGGCCGGGGAGCTGTTTTTT
few TRBD2 TRBJ2-3 TRBV24-1 CATSDGGDPRTDTQYF TGTGCCACCAGTGACGGGGGGGACCCTCGCACAGATACGCAGTATTTT
many NA TRBJ1-4 TRBV11-2 CASSLVRGTNEKLFF TGTGCCAGCAGCTTAGTTAGAGGGACTAATGAAAAACTGTTTTTT
once NA TRBJ2-1 TRBV29-1 CSLKPGLNNEQFF TGCAGCCTGAAACCGGGACTTAACAATGAGCAGTTCTTC
NA NA TRBJ2-7 TRBV7-9 CASSFGGDVTYEQYF TGTGCCAGCAGCTTCGGAGGGGATGTCACCTACGAGCAGTACTTC
NA NA TRBJ1-2 TRBV4-2 CASSQEQGDGYTF TGTGCCAGCAGCCAAGAACAGGGTGATGGCTACACCTTC
few NA TRBJ1-2 TRBV6-1 CASKTGTNYGYTF TGTGCCAGCAAGACAGGAACAAACTATGGCTACACCTTC
NA NA TRBJ1-1 TRBV7-9 CASSLVFEGGDTEAFF TGTGCCAGCAGCTTAGTCTTCGAGGGTGGGGACACTGAAGCTTTCTTT
many TRBD2 TRBJ2-3 TRBV7-9 CASDGGVTDTQYF TGTGCCAGTGACGGGGGGGTCACAGATACGCAGTATTTT
few NA TRBJ1-4 TRBV7-2 CASSGALRTGNEKLFF TGTGCCAGCAGCGGAGCTCTCAGGACGGGGAATGAAAAACTGTTTTTT
many NA TRBJ2-7 TRBV11-3 CASSLVAGSLEQYF TGTGCCAGCAGCTTAGTGGCAGGATCCCTCGAGCAGTACTTC
many TRBD1 TRBJ1-2 TRBV18 CASSTDRDYGYTF TGTGCCAGCTCAACGGACAGGGACTATGGCTACACCTTC
many TRBD2 TRBJ2-5 TRBV20-1 CSARASEGLGPQETQYF TGCAGTGCTAGAGCCTCTGAGGGACTAGGGCCCCAAGAGACCCAGTACTTC
many TRBD2 TRBJ2-1 TRBV2 CASSADRLAGGNDEQFF TGTGCCAGCAGTGCCGATCGACTAGCGGGGGGGAACGATGAGCAGTTCTTC
NA TRBD2 TRBJ2-1 TRBV10-3 CAISDLVIAGVPHNEQFF TGTGCCATCAGTGATTTAGTAATAGCGGGGGTTCCGCACAATGAGCAGTTCTTC
many NA TRBJ1-5 TRBV3-1 CASSQERDQPQHF TGTGCCAGCAGCCAAGAACGGGATCAGCCCCAGCATTTT
NA NA TRBJ2-6 TRBV5-8 CASSLVDTGANVLTF TGTGCCAGCAGCTTGGTGGACACTGGGGCCAACGTCCTGACTTTC
NA TRBD1 TRBJ1-1 TRBV7-2 CASSERQGLNTEAFF TGTGCCAGCAGCGAACGACAGGGTTTGAACACTGAAGCTTTCTTT
NA NA TRBJ2-7 TRBV7-9 CASSLDSVTYEQYF TGTGCCAGCAGCTTGGACAGCGTGACGTACGAGCAGTACTTC
many NA TRBJ2-5 TRBV28 CATDPGGTQETQYF TGTGCCACCGACCCCGGAGGGACCCAAGAGACCCAGTACTTC